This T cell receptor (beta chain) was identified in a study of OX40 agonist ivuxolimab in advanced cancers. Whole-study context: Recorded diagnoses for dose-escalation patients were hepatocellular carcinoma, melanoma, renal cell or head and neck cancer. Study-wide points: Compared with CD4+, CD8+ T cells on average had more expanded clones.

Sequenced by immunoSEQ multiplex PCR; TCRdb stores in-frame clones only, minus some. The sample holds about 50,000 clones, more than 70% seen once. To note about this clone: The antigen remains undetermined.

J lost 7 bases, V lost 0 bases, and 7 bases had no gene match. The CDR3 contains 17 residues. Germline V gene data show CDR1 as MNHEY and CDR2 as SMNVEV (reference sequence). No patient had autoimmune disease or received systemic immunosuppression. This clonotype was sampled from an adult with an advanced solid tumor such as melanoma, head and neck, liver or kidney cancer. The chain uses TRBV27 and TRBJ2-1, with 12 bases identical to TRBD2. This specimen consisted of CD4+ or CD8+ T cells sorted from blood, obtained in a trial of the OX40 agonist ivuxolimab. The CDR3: CASSLSLASGRANEQFF. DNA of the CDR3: TGTGCCAGCAGTTTATCTCTTGCTAGCGGGAGGGCAAATGAGCAGTTCTTC.